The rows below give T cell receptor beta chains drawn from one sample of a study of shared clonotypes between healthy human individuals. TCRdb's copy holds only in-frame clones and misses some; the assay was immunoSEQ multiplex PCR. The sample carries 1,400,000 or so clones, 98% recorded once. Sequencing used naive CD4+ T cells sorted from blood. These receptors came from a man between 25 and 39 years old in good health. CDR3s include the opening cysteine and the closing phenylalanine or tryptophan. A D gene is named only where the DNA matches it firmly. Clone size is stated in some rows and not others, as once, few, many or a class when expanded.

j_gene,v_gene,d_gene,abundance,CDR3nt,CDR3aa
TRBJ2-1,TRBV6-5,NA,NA,TGTGCCAGCAGTAGACTTCCTGGAGGTAGAAATGAGCAGTTCTTC,CASSRLPGGRNEQFF
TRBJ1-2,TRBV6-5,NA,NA,TGTGCCAGCAAGGGGAAGGTTTTAGGCTACACCTTC,CASKGKVLGYTF
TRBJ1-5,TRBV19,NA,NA,TGTGCCAGTAGTCTGGGGGGGATCCTGCCCCAGCATTTT,CASSLGGILPQHF
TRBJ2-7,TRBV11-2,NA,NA,TGTGCCAGCAGCTTAGATCGCGCGGGATCCTACGAGCAGTACTTC,CASSLDRAGSYEQYF
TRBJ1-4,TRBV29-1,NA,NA,TGCAGCGTTGAGGGTGGGGAAGAAAAACTGTTTTTT,CSVEGGEEKLFF
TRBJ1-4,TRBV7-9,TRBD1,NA,TGTGCCAGCAGCTTATGGGACAGGGGGATCTATGAAAAACTGTTTTTT,CASSLWDRGIYEKLFF
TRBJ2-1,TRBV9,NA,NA,TGTGCCAGCAGCGGCCAAAGCTCCTACAATGAGCAGTTCTTC,CASSGQSSYNEQFF
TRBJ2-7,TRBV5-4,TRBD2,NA,TGTGCCAGCAGCTTGGATCCGGGACTAGCCTACGAGCAGTACTTC,CASSLDPGLAYEQYF
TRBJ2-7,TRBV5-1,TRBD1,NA,TGCGCCAGCAGCTGGGGGACAGGGCTAAGCGAGCAGTACTTC,CASSWGTGLSEQYF
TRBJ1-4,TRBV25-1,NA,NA,TGTGCCAGCAGTCGGGGAAATGAAAAACTGTTTTTT,CASSRGNEKLFF
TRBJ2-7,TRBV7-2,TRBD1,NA,TGTGCCAGCAGCTTAAGGACAGGGCCCTACGAGCAGTACTTC,CASSLRTGPYEQYF
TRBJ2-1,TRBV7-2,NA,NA,TGTGCCAGCAGCTTACTGGGTCGTGGGAATGAGCAGTTCTTC,CASSLLGRGNEQFF
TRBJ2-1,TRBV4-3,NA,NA,TGCGCCAGCAGCCCCCTGGGACTGGCGATTGACAATGAGCAGTTCTTC,CASSPLGLAIDNEQFF
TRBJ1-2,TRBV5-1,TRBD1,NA,TGCGCCAGCAGCAGGGCCGGACAGGAAACCTATGGCTACACCTTC,CASSRAGQETYGYTF
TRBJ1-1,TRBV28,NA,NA,TGTGCCAGCAGTGAGAGGCTTGAAGCTTTCTTT,CASSERLEAFF
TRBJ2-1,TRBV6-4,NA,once,TGTGCCAGCAGTGACTACCCGGGGGATGAGCAGTTCTTC,CASSDYPGDEQFF
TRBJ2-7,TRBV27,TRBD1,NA,TGTGCCAGCAGTTTATCGCGGGACAGGGTTGGTCTGGGCTACGAGCAGTACTTC,CASSLSRDRVGLGYEQYF
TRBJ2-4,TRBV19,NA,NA,TGTGCCAGTAGTATAGAAGCGCCCAGGGACATTCAGTACTTC,CASSIEAPRDIQYF
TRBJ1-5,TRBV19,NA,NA,TGTGCCAGTAAGGGGGGCAATCAGCCCCAGCATTTT,CASKGGNQPQHF
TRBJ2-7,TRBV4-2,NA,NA,TGTGCCAGCAGCCAAGATCGAAGGGTCGAGCAGTACTTC,CASSQDRRVEQYF
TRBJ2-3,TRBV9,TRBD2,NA,TGTGCCAGCAGCTCGACTAGCGGGACACTGAATACGCAGTATTTT,CASSSTSGTLNTQYF
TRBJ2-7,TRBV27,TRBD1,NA,TGTGCCAGCAGTTTATCGATCAGGGGGCAGCAGTACTTC,CASSLSIRGQQYF
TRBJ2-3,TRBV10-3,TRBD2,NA,TGTGCCATCAATGTCGGGAGGGCCCATCTGGGCACAGATACGCAGTATTTT,CAINVGRAHLGTDTQYF
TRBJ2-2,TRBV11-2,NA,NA,TGTGCCAGCAGCTTAGTACGATTTCGGGGACTCCCGGACGGCGGGGAGCTGTTTTTT,CASSLVRFRGLPDGGELFF
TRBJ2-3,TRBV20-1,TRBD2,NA,TGCAGTAGCGGGAGGGGGGATACGCAGTATTTT,CSSGRGDTQYF
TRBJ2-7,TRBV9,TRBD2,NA,TGTGCCAGCAGCGTAGGGGCGGGAGGGAACGAGCAGTACTTC,CASSVGAGGNEQYF
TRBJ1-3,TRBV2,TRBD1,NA,TGTGCCAGCAGTGCGACAGGGGGCCCGGGAAACACCATATATTTT,CASSATGGPGNTIYF
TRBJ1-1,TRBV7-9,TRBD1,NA,TGTGCCAGCAGCTACGGACAGGAGAACACTGAAGCTTTCTTT,CASSYGQENTEAFF
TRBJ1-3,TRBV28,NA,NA,TGTGCCAGCAGTTCCCCGGGTGGCTCTGGAAACACCATATATTTT,CASSSPGGSGNTIYF
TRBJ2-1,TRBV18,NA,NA,TGTGCCAGCTCACCCCCGGGATCGAACAGAGGCGATGAGCAGTTCTTC,CASSPPGSNRGDEQFF
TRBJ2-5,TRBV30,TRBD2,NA,TGTGCCTGGGGACCCTTGGGGGGGGAGACCCAGTACTTC,CAWGPLGGETQYF
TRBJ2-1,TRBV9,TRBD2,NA,TGTGCCAGCACGAAAGCTAGCGGGAGTATTAATGAGCAGTTCTTC,CASTKASGSINEQFF
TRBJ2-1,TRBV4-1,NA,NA,TGCGCCAGCAGCCAAGATACCGGGAGCTCCTACAATGAGCAGTTCTTC,CASSQDTGSSYNEQFF
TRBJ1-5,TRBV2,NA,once,TGTGCCAGCGGAAGTGATAGCAATCAGCCCCAGCATTTT,CASGSDSNQPQHF
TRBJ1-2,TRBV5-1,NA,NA,TGCGCCAGCAGCACAGGGACACCCGCTAACTATGGCTACACCTTC,CASSTGTPANYGYTF
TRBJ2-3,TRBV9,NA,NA,TGTGCCAGCAGCGTACCAGGAGCTTTACATACGCAGTATTTT,CASSVPGALHTQYF
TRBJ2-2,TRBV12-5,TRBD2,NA,TGTGCTAGTGGCCATGGGACTAGTAGGTACACCGGGGAGCTGTTTTTT,CASGHGTSRYTGELFF
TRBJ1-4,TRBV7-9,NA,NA,TGTGCCAGCAGCTTATCGGGTGCAACTAATGAAAAACTGTTTTTT,CASSLSGATNEKLFF
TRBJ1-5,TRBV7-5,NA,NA,TGTGTCAGAAGCTTAGGGATAGGGCAAAAGCCCCAGCATTTT,CVRSLGIGQKPQHF
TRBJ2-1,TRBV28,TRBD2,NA,TGTGCCAGCAGTTTCCGTCTCCGGAGACTAGCGGACAATGAGCAGTTCTTC,CASSFRLRRLADNEQFF
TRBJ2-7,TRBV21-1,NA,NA,TGTGCCAGCAGCCCCCACCTGGGGGTCTCCTACGAGCAGTACTTC,CASSPHLGVSYEQYF
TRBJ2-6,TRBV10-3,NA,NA,TGTGCCATCAGTGAGTCTGCAGGGTCGGGGGCCAACGTCCTGACTTTC,CAISESAGSGANVLTF
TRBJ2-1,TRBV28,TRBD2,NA,TGTGCCAGCAGTTTAGGGACTAGGCCGTACAATGAGCAGTTCTTC,CASSLGTRPYNEQFF
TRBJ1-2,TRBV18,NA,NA,TGTGCCAGCTCACCACCATCCGGGGCCCACATCTTC,CASSPPSGAHIF
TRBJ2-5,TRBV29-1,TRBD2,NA,TGCAGCGTTGGGACTAGCGGGATGGGAGAGACCCAGTACTTC,CSVGTSGMGETQYF
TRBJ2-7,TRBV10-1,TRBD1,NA,TGCGCCAGCAGTGCCGACAGGGCCTACGAGCAGTACTTC,CASSADRAYEQYF
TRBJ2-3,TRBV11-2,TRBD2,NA,TGTGCCAGCAGCTCCGGGACTAGCGGGCCTACAGATACGCAGTATTTT,CASSSGTSGPTDTQYF
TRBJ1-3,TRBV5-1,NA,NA,TGCGCCAGCAGCTTGGCCCGCTCAGCCGGAAACACCATATATTTT,CASSLARSAGNTIYF
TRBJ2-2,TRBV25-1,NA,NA,TGTGCCAGCAGCGGGTGGGACACCGGGGAGCTGTTTTTT,CASSGWDTGELFF
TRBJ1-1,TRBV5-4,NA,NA,TGTGCCAGCTACCCCGGGAAAAGCGGGGCTAGTCGGCACACTGAAGCTTTCTTT,CASYPGKSGASRHTEAFF
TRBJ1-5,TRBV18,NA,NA,TGTGCCAGCTCACCACTACGCACGAGCAATCAGCCCCAGCATTTT,CASSPLRTSNQPQHF
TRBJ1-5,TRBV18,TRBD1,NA,TGTGCCAGCCAGGGACAGAATAATCAGCCCCAGCATTTT,CASQGQNNQPQHF
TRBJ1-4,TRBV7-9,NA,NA,TGTGCCAGCAGCCCTCGGGGTGCAACTAATGAAAAACTGTTTTTT,CASSPRGATNEKLFF
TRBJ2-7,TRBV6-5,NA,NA,TGTGCCAGCGCCTATAGCGCTTCTTTGTACGAGCAGTACTTC,CASAYSASLYEQYF